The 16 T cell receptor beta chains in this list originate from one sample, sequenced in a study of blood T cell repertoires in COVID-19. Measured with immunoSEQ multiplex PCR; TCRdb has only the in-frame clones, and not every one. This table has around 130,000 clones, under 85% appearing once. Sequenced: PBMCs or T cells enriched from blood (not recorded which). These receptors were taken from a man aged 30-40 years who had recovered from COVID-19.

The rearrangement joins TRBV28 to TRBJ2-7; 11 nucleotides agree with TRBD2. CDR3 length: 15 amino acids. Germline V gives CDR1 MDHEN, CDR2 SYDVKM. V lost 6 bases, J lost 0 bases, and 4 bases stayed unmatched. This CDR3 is CASRGGTSGSYEQYF. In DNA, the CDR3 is TGTGCCAGCAGGGGGGGGACTAGCGGCTCCTACGAGCAGTACTTC.

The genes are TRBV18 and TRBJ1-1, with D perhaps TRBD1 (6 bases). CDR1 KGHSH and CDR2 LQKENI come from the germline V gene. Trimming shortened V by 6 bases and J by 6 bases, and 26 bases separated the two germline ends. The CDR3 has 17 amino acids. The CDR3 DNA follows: TGTGCCAGCTCCTCGCTCAGGGGTGCTACACTTGTGCCTGAAGCTTTCTTT. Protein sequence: CASSSLRGATLVPEAFF.

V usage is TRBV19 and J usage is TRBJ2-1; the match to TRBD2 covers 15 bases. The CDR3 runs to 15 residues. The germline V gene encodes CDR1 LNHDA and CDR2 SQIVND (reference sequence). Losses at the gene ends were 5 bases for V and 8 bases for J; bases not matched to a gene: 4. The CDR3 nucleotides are TGTGCCAGTAGTCGGACTAGCGGGGGGGCTGATGAGCAGTTCTTC. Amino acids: CASSRTSGGADEQFF. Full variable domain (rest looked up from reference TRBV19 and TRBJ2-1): DGGITQSPKYLFRKEGQNVTLSCEQNLNHDAMYWYRQDPGQGLRLIYYSQIVNDFQKGDIAEGYSVSREKKESFPLTVTSAQKNPTAFYLCASSRTSGGADEQFFGPGTRLTVL.

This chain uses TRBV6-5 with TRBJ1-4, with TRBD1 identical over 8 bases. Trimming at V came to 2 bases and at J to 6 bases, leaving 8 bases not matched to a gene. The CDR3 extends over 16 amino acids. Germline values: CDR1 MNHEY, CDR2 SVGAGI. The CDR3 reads CASSYNWGQADEKLFF. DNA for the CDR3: TGTGCCAGCAGTTACAACTGGGGACAGGCCGATGAAAAACTGTTTTTT.

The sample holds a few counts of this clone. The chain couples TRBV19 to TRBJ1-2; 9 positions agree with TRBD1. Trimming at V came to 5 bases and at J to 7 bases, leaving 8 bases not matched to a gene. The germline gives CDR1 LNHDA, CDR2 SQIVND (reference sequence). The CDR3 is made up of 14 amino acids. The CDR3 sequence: CASSFPGQGPGYTF. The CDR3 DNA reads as TGTGCCAGTAGTTTCCCGGGACAGGGCCCTGGCTACACCTTC.

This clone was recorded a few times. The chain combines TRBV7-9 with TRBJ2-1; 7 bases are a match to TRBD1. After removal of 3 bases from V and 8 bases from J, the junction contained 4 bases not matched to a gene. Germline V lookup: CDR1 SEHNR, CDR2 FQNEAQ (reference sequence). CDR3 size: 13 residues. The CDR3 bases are TGTGCCAGCAGCTTCGGGACAGACCATGAGCAGTTCTTC. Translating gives CASSFGTDHEQFF.

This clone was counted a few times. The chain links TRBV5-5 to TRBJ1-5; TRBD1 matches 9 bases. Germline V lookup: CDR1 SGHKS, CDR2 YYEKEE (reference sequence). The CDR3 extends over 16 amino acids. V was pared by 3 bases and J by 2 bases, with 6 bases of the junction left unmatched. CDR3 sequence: CASSWGTGNGNQPQHF. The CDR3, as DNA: TGTGCCAGCAGCTGGGGGACAGGGAATGGCAATCAGCCCCAGCATTTT.

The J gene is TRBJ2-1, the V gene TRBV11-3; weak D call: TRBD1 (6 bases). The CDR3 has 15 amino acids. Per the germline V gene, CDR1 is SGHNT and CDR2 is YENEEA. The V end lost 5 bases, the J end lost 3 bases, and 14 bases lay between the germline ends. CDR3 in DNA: TGTGCCAGCAGCGCCGGACAGACAATCTACAATGAGCAGTTCTTC. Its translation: CASSAGQTIYNEQFF.

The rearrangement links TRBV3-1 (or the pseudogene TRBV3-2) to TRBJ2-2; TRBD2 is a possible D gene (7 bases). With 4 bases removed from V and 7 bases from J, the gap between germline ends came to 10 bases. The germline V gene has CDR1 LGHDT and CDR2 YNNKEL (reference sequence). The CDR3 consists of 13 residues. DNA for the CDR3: TGTGCCAGCAGCCTAAGGGGGGGCGGGGAGCTGTTTTTT. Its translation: CASSLRGGGELFF.

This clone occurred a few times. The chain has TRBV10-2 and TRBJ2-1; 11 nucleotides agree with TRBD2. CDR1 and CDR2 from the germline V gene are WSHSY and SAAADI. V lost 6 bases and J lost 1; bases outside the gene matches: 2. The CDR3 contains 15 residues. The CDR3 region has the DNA TGCGCCAGCAGCACTAGCGGGGGTTCCTACAATGAGCAGTTCTTC. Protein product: CASSTSGGSYNEQFF.

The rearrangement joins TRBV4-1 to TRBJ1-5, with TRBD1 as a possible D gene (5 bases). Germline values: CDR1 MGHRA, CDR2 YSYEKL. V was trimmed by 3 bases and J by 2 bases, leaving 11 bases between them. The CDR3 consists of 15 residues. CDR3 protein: CASSQGGMGNQPQHF. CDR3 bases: TGCGCCAGCAGCCAGGGGGGTATGGGCAATCAGCCCCAGCATTTT.

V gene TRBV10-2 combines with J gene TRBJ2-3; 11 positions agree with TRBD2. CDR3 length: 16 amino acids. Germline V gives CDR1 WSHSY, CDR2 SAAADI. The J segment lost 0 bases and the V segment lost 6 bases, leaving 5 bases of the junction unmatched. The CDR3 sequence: CASRDGLAGSTDTQYF. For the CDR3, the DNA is TGCGCCAGCAGGGACGGACTAGCGGGTAGCACAGATACGCAGTATTTT.

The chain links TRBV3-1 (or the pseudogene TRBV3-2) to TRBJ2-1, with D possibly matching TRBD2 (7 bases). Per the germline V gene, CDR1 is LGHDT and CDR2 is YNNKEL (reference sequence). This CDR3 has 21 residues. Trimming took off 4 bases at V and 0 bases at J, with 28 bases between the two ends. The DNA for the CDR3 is TGTGCCAGCAGCCCTCCTCCTGTGGTAGCGGGTAGGGGGGTCTCCTACAATGAGCAGTTCTTC. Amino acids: CASSPPPVVAGRGVSYNEQFF.

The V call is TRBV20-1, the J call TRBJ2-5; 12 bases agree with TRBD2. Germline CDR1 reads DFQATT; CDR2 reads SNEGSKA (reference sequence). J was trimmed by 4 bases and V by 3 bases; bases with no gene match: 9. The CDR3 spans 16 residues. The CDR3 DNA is TGCAGTGCTAGTTTGCTAGCGGGGGGGCCGGGAGAGACCCAGTACTTC. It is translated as CSASLLAGGPGETQYF.

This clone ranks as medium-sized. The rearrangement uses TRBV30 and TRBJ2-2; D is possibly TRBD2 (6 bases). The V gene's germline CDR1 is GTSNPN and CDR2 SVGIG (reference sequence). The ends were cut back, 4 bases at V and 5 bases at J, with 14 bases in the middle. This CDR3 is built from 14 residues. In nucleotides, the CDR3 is TGTGCCTGGACGGGCGGGATGGAGACCGGGGAGCTGTTTTTT. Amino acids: CAWTGGMETGELFF.

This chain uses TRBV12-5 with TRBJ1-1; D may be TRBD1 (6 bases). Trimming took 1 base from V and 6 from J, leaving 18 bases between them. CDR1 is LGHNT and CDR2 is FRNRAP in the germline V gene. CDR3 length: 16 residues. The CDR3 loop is CASGLAQRTGLAEAFF. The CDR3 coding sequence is TGTGCTAGTGGTTTGGCCCAACGAACAGGGTTGGCTGAAGCTTTCTTT.